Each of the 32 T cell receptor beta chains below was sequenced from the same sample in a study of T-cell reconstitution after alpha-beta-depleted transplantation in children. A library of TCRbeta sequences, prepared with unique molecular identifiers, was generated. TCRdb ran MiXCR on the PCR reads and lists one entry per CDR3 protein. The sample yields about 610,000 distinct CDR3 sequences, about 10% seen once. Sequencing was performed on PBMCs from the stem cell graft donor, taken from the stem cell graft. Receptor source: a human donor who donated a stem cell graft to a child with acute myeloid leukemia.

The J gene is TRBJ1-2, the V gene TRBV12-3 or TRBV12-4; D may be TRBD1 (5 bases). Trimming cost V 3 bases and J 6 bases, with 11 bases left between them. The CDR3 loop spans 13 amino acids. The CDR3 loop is CASSFSGLDGYTF. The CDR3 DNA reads TGTGCCAGCAGTTTTTCGGGGCTGGATGGCTACACCTTC.

In nucleotides, the CDR3 is TGTGCCAGCAGCGGACAGTGGACAGATACGCAGTATTTT. Translation gives CASSGQWTDTQYF. This chain joins TRBV7-9 and TRBJ2-3; tentative D call: TRBD1 (6 bases). Trimming removed 5 bases from V and 3 bases from J, with 9 bases in between. The CDR3 is 13 residues long. Germline V gives CDR1 SEHNR, CDR2 FQNEAQ (reference sequence).

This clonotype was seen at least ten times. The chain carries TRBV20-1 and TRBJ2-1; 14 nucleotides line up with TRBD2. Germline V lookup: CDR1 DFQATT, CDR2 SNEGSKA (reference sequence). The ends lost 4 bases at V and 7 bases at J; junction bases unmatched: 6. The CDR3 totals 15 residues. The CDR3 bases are TGCAGTGCTACCAGGACTAGCGGGAGGATAAATGAGCAGTTCTTC. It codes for CSATRTSGRINEQFF.

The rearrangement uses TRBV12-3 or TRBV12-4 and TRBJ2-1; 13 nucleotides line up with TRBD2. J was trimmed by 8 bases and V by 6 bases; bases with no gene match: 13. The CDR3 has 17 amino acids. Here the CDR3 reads CASSSGGLAGVHHEQFF. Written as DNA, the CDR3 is TGTGCCAGCAGCTCTGGAGGACTAGCGGGAGTGCATCATGAGCAGTTCTTC.

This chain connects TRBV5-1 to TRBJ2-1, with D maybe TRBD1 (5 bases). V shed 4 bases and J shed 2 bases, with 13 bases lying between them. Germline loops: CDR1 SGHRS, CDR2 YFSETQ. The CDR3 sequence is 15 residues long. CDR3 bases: TGCGCCAGCAGCCCCACTTTAGGGGCCTACAATGAGCAGTTCTTC. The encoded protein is CASSPTLGAYNEQFF.

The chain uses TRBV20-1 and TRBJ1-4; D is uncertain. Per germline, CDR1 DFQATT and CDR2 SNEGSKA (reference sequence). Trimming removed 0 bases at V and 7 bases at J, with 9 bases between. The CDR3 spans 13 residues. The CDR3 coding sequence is TGCAGTGCTAGAGACCGAAGTAGTGAAAAACTGTTTTTT. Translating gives CSARDRSSEKLFF.

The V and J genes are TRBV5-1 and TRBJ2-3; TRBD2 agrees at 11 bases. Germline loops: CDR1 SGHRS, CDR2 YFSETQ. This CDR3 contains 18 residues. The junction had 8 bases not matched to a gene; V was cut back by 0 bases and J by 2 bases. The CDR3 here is CASSLGSASGRYTDTQYF. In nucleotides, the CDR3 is TGCGCCAGCAGCTTGGGTTCGGCTAGCGGGAGGTACACAGATACGCAGTATTTT.

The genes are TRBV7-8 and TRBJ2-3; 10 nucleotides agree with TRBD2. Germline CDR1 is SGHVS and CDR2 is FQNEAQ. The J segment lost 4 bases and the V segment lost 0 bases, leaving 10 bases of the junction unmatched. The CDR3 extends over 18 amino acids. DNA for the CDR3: TGTGCCAGCAGCTTAGCGGGGGCTAGCGGGAGAGGGGCAGATACGCAGTATTTT. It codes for CASSLAGASGRGADTQYF.

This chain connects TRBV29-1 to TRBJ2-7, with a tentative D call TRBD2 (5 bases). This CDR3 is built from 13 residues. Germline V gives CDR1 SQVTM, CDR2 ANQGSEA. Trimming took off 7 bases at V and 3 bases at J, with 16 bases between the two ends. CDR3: CSASGPLGYEQYF. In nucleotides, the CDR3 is TGCAGCGCCTCCGGCCCACTAGGCTACGAGCAGTACTTC.

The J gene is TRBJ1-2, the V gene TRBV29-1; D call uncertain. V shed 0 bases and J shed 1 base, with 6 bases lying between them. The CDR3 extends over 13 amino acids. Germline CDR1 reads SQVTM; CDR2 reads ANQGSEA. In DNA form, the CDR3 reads TGCAGCGTTGAAGACAAGATTAACTATGGCTACACCTTC. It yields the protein CSVEDKINYGYTF.

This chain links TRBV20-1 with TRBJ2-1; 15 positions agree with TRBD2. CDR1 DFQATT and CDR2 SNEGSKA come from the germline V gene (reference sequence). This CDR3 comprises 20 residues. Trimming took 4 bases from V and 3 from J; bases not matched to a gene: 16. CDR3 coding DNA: TGCAGTGCTATCCGAAATTTGCCGGGACTAGCGGGAGGACACTACAATGAGCAGTTCTTC. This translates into CSAIRNLPGLAGGHYNEQFF.

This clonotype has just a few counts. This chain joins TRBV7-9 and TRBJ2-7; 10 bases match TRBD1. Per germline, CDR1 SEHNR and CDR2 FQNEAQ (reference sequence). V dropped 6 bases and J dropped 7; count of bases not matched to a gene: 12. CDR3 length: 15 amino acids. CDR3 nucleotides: TGTGCCAGCAGTTCCGGGGGACAGGGGACGCGGGAGCAGTACTTC. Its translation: CASSSGGQGTREQYF.

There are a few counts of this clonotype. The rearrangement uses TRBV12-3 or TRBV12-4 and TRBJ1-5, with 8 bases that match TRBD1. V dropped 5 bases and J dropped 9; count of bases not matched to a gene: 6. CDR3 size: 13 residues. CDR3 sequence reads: CASSEGQGLPQHF. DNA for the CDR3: TGTGCCAGCAGTGAAGGACAGGGCCTGCCCCAGCATTTT.

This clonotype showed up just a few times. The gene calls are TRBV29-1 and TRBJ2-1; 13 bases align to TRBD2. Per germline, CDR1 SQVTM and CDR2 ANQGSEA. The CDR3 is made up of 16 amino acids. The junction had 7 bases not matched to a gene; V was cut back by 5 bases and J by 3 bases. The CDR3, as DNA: TGCAGCGTTCAACTAGCGGGAGGGCCAGTCTACAATGAGCAGTTCTTC. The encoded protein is CSVQLAGGPVYNEQFF.

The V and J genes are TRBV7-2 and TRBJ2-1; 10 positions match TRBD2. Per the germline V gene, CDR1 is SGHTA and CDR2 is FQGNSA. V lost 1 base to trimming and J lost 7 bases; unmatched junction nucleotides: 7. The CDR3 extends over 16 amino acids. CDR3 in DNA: TGTGCCAGCAGCTTAGACGGAGCGGGAGGGGAGAATGAGCAGTTCTTC. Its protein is CASSLDGAGGENEQFF.

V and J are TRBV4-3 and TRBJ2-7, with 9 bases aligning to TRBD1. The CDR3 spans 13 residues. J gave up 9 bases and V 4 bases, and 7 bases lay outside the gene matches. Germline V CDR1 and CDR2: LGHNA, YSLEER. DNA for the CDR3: TGCGCCAGCAGCCCGGGACAGGGAACGGGGCAGTACTTC. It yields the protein CASSPGQGTGQYF.

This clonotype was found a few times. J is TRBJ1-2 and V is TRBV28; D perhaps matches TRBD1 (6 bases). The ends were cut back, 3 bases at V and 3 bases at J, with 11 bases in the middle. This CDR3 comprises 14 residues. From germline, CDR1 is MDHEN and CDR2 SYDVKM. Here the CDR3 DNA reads TGTGCCAGCAGTTTCGGGGGCGTGGACTATGGCTACACCTTC. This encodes CASSFGGVDYGYTF.

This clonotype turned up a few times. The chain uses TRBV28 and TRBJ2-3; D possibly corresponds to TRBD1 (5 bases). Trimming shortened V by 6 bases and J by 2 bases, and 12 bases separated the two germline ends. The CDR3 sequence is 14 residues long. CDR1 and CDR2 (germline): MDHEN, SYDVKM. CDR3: CASSSTVVTDTQYF. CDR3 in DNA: TGTGCCAGCAGCTCGACAGTAGTCACAGATACGCAGTATTTT.

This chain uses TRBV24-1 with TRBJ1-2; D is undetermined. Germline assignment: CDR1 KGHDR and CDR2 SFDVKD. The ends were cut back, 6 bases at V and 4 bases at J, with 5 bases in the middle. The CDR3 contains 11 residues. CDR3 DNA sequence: TGTGCCACCAGTACCGCCTATGGCTACACCTTC. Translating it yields CATSTAYGYTF.

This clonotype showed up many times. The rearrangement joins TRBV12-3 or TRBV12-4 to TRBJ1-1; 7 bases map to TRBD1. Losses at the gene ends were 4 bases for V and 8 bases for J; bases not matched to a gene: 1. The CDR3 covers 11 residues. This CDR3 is CASSSGQEAFF. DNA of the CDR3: TGTGCCAGCAGTTCGGGACAGGAAGCTTTCTTT.

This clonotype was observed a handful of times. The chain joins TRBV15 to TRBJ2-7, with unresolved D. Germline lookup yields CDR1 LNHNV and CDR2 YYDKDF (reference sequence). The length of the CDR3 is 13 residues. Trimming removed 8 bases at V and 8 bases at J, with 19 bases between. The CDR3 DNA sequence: TGTGCCACCGCCGATACATCGTACGCCCAGCAGTACTTC. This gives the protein CATADTSYAQQYF. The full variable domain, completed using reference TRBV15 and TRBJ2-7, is DAMVIQNPRYQVTQFGKPVTLSCSQTLNHNVMYWYQQKSSQAPKLLFHYYDKDFNNEADTPDNFQSRRPNTSFCFLDIRSPGLGDTAMYLCATADTSYAQQYFGPGTRLTVT.

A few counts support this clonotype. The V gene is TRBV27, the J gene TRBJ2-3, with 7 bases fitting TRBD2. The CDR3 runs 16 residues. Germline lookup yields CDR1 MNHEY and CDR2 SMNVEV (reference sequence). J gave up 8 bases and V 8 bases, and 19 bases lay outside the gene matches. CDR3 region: CASGSPTSSIGGTQYF. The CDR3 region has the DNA TGTGCCAGCGGCTCCCCGACTAGCTCCATCGGGGGTACGCAGTATTTT.

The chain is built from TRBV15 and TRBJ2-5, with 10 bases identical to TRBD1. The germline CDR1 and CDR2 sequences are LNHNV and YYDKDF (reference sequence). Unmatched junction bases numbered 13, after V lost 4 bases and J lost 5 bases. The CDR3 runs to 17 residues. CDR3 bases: TGTGCCACCAGCACCGGGACGGGGACAGGGGTTGGGGAGACCCAGTACTTC. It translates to CATSTGTGTGVGETQYF.

The CDR3 nucleotides read TGTGCCAGCGGATCGGGGCTCGTCTACAATGAGCAGTTCTTC. Translated, it gives CASGSGLVYNEQFF. The J gene is TRBJ2-1, the V gene TRBV27; D may match TRBD1 or TRBD2 (5 bases each). Trimming removed 8 bases at V and 3 bases at J, with 14 bases between. The CDR3 covers 14 residues. Germline loops: CDR1 MNHEY, CDR2 SMNVEV (reference sequence).

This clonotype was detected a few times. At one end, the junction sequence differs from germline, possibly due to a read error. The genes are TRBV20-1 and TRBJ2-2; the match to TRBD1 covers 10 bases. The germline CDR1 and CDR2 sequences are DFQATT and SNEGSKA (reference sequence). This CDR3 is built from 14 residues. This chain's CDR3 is CSVTGQGTPGELVF. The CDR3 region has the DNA TGCAGTGTAACGGGACAGGGGACCCCCGGGGAGCTGGTTTTT.

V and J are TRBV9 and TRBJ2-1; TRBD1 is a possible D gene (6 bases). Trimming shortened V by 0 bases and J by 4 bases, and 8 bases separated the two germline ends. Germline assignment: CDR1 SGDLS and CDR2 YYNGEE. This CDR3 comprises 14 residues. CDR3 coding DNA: TGTGCCAGCAGCGTAGGGGGACAATACAATGAGCAGTTCTTC. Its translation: CASSVGGQYNEQFF.

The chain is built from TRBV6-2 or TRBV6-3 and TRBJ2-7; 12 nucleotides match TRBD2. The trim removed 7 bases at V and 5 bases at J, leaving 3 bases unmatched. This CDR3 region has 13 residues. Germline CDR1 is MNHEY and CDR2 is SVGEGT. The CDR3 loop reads CASTRLAGDEQYF. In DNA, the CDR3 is TGTGCCAGCACGCGACTAGCGGGAGACGAGCAGTACTTC.

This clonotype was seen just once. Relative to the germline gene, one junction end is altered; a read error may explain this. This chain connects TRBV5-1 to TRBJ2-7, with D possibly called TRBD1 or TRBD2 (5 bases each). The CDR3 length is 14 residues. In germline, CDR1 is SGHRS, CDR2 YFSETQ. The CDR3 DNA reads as TGCGCCGGCAGCTTGCGGCAGGGAGTGGGTGAGCAGTACTTC. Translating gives CAGSLRQGVGEQYF.

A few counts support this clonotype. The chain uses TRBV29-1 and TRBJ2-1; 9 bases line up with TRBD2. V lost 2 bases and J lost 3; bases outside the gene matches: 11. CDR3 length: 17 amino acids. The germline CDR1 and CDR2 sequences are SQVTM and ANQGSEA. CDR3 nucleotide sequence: TGCAGCGTTGAACTAGCGGGGCTAGCGGGCTACTACAATGAGCAGTTCTTC. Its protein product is CSVELAGLAGYYNEQFF.

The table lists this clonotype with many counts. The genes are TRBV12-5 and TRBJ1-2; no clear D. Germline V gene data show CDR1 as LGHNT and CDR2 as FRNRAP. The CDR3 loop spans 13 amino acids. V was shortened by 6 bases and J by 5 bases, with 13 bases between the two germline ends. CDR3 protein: CASGRAGSYGYTF. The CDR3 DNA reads TGTGCTAGTGGACGTGCCGGGTCTTATGGCTACACCTTC.

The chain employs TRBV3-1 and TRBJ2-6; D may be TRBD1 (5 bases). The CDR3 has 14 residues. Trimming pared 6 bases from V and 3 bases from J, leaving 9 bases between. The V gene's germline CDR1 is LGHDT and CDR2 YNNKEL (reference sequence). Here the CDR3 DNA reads TGTGCCAGCAGGGCTCAGGGTGGGGCCAACGTCCTGACTTTC. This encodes CASRAQGGANVLTF.

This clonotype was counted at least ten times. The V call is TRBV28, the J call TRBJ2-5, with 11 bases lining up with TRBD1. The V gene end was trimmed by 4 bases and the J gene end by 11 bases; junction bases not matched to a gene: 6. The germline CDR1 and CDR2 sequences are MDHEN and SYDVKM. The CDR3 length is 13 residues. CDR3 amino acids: CASSSDRGPQQYF. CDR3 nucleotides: TGTGCCAGCAGTTCGGACAGGGGGCCCCAACAGTACTTC.